This T cell receptor beta chain is drawn from a study of cytomegalovirus exposure and HLA in healthy donors. V lost 0 bases and J lost 4; bases outside the gene matches: 5. Germline CDR1 and CDR2: SGDLS and YYNGEE. This CDR3 is 16 amino acids long. A multiplex PCR was run with 60 Vbeta primers and 13 Jbeta primers. TCRdb keeps only in-frame clones here, not all; method: immunoSEQ multiplex PCR. The sample has over 150,000 clones, about 81% seen once; the top ten hold under 2.5%. The chain employs TRBV9 and TRBJ2-2; TRBD2 agrees at 8 bases. The source is a woman younger than 45 in good health and CMV-seronegative. Material: PBMCs. The CDR3: CASSVDAGGLTGELFF. The DNA of the CDR3 is TGTGCCAGCAGCGTAGACGCGGGGGGCCTCACCGGGGAGCTGTTTTTT. Using reference TRBV9 and TRBJ2-2 for the parts outside the CDR3, the full variable domain is DSGVTQTPKHLITATGQRVTLRCSPRSGDLSVYWYQQSLDQGLQFLIQYYNGEERAKGNILERFSAQQFPDLHSELNLSSLELGDSALYFCASSVDAGGLTGELFFGEGSRLTVL.